The clone carrying this T cell receptor (beta chain) showed up just a few times. Its antigen is currently unknown. The data belong to a study of cytomegalovirus exposure and HLA in healthy donors. Study findings and constraints: As a later analysis showed, a missense DCLRE1C variant was linked to trimming of TCR beta V- and J-genes.

The PCR had 60 Vbeta and 13 Jbeta primers. Assay: immunoSEQ multiplex PCR; the TCRdb copy retains only in-frame clones and omits some. This sample carries some 160,000 clones, approximately 80% of them seen once, and the ten largest clones take 2% to 2.5%. There are 14 residues in the CDR3. CDR1 and CDR2 from the germline V gene are SEHNR and FQNEAQ (reference sequence). The V gene lost 5 bases and the J gene lost 8 bases, with 18 bases spanning the gap. Sequenced input: PBMCs. The source of this sequence is a man aged 50-59 years in good health and CMV-seropositive. This sequence joins TRBV7-9 and TRBJ1-2; D gene unclear. DNA for the CDR3: TGTGCCAGCAGCCGGCAGGTCAACCTTGGGGGCTACACCTTC. It is translated as CASSRQVNLGGYTF.